These T cell receptor beta chains were read from a single sample in a study of beta chain features in type 1 diabetes. Sequenced by immunoSEQ multiplex PCR; TCRdb stores in-frame clones only, minus some. The sample yields 200,000 to 300,000 clones, about 15% seen once. The sample consisted of naive CD4+ T cells from blood. These TCRs come from a young man with type 1 diabetes. Both conserved end residues are part of each CDR3. The D gene is left open where the match is weak. Part of the rows lack a size; the others show once, few, many or a class for expanded clones.

TRBV18	13	few	TRBJ1-1	-	TGTGCCAGCTCACCAGAGGTGAACACTGAAGCTTTCTTT	CASSPEVNTEAFF
TRBV7-2	13	few	TRBJ2-7	-	TGTGCCAGCAGCTCCCGGACTAACTACGAGCAGTACTTC	CASSSRTNYEQYF
TRBV28	15	-	TRBJ1-4	TRBD1	TGTGCCAGCAGTGCCGGGACAGGCTGGGGTGAAAAACTGTTTTTT	CASSAGTGWGEKLFF
TRBV2	15	few	TRBJ2-3	-	TGTGCCAGCTCTTTTCGACAGCCTGCGGCAGATACGCAGTATTTT	CASSFRQPAADTQYF
TRBV6-1	16	few	TRBJ2-7	-	TGTGCCAGCAGTGTCGCCGCGGGGTGGGGTTCCTACGAGCAGTACTTC	CASSVAAGWGSYEQYF
TRBV5-1	16	-	TRBJ2-7	TRBD2	TGCGCCAGCAGCTTGAGTACGGGAGGGGGGATCGACGAGCAGTACTTC	CASSLSTGGGIDEQYF
TRBV7-9	13	few	TRBJ1-5	-	TGTGCCAGCAGCTCGACGGGATATCAGCCCCAGCATTTT	CASSSTGYQPQHF
TRBV6-1	15	-	TRBJ2-1	TRBD2	TGTGCCAGCAGTGAGCCTAGCGGGGGGGACAATGAGCAGTTCTTC	CASSEPSGGDNEQFF
TRBV5-6	15	-	TRBJ1-5	TRBD1	TGTGCCAGCAGCTTCGGACAGGGTACGAATCAGCCCCAGCATTTT	CASSFGQGTNQPQHF
TRBV6-6	15	few	TRBJ2-7	TRBD2	TGTGCCAGCAGCCTTGGGGGTAGCGGGGGTTACGAGCAGTACTTC	CASSLGGSGGYEQYF